Below are 15 T cell receptor beta chains sequenced from a single sample in a study of T cells after yellow fever vaccination. A single record per CDR3 protein comes from TCRdb applying MiXCR to the 5' RACE reads. The data contain a few hundred thousand distinct CDR3 sequences, roughly a sixth of them singletons. The source material was PBMCs, sampled around 5 days after the first yellow fever vaccination. The receptors come from a man in his late teens or twenties who received the YFV17D yellow fever vaccine.

The chain joins TRBV3-1 to TRBJ2-7, with D possibly being TRBD2 (6 bases). Trimming took 6 bases from V and 7 from J, leaving 16 bases between them. Germline V gene lookup returns CDR1 LGHDT and CDR2 YNNKEL (reference sequence). This CDR3 is built from 13 residues. CDR3 region: CASRDSGEEEQYF. In DNA, the CDR3 is TGTGCCAGCAGGGACTCTGGGGAGGAGGAGCAGTACTTC.

The table lists this clonotype with a few counts. The chain employs TRBV14 and TRBJ2-1, with 10 positions matching TRBD1. Germline V gene data show CDR1 as SGHDN and CDR2 as FVKESK. V was clipped by 2 bases and J by 4 bases; unmatched bases: 5. The CDR3 sequence is 16 residues long. CDR3 loop: CASSQRDRGIYNEQFF. The DNA of the CDR3 is TGTGCCAGCAGCCAACGGGACAGGGGAATTTACAATGAGCAGTTCTTC.

This clonotype was seen repeatedly, ten times or more. The chain carries TRBV20-1 and TRBJ1-2, with D unclear. The CDR3 is made up of 13 amino acids. Trimming removed 6 bases from V and 3 bases from J, with 14 bases in between. The germline CDR1 and CDR2 sequences are DFQATT and SNEGSKA (reference sequence). This CDR3 is CSANFGLDYGYTF. CDR3 bases: TGCAGTGCCAACTTCGGGCTCGACTATGGCTACACCTTC.

The chain carries TRBV5-1 and TRBJ1-1; possible D gene TRBD1, 6 bases. V was pared by 1 base and J by 2 bases, with 12 bases between. This CDR3 spans 15 amino acids. Germline V gene data show CDR1 as SGHRS and CDR2 as YFSETQ. CDR3 sequence reads: CASSLTTGTNTEAFF. The CDR3 region has the DNA TGCGCCAGCAGCTTGACGACAGGAACTAACACTGAAGCTTTCTTT.

The sample holds a few counts of this clonotype. The CDR3 DNA reads as TGTGCCAGCAGCTTAGAGTCGCGGGGGGGCTGGAACATTCAGTACTTC. As protein: CASSLESRGGWNIQYF. The V gene is TRBV7-2, the J gene TRBJ2-4; 9 bases match TRBD2. The V and J ends lost 1 base and 7 bases, in that order; junction bases with no gene match: 8. The germline CDR1 and CDR2 sequences are SGHTA and FQGNSA. The CDR3 has 16 amino acids.

CDR3 sequence reads: CATSDYTGGDNEQFF. The CDR3 DNA is TGTGCCACCAGTGATTATACCGGGGGGGACAATGAGCAGTTCTTC. V usage is TRBV24-1 and J usage is TRBJ2-1; 8 positions match TRBD2. CDR1 is KGHDR and CDR2 is SFDVKD in the germline V gene. V was pared by 2 bases and J by 5 bases, with 4 bases of the junction left unmatched. The CDR3 has 15 amino acids.

This clonotype was counted ten times or more. The CDR3 nucleotides read TGTGCCAGCATCCGCCGCGACAAGACCTATGGCTACACCTTC. It translates to CASIRRDKTYGYTF. V and J are TRBV6-1 and TRBJ1-2; no firm D call. From germline, CDR1 is MNHNS and CDR2 SASEGT. The CDR3 sequence is 14 residues long. Trimming left V 7 bases short and J 4 bases short, with 16 bases between.

The chain combines TRBV5-1 with TRBJ2-2; perhaps TRBD2 as D (5 bases). The V gene's germline CDR1 is SGHRS and CDR2 YFSETQ. With 4 bases removed from V and 3 bases from J, the gap between germline ends came to 19 bases. The CDR3 is 17 residues long. CDR3 nucleotides: TGCGCCAGCAGCCTGCAACCAAACGACGGGGACACCGGGGAGCTGTTTTTT. As protein: CASSLQPNDGDTGELFF.

The CDR3 loop reads CASSHPGRAYNEQFF. The DNA of the CDR3 is TGTGCCAGCAGTCACCCCGGAAGGGCTTACAATGAGCAGTTCTTC. The chain joins TRBV6-5 to TRBJ2-1, with D uncertain. There are 15 residues in the CDR3. The germline CDR1 and CDR2 sequences are MNHEY and SVGAGI. V was cut by 5 bases and J by 4 bases, with 15 bases left in between.

This clonotype was seen a handful of times. The rearrangement uses TRBV20-1 and TRBJ2-7; perhaps TRBD1 as D (7 bases). Trimming removed 4 bases at V and 2 bases at J, with 18 bases between. This CDR3 comprises 15 residues. CDR1 is DFQATT and CDR2 is SNEGSKA in the germline V gene (reference sequence). CDR3 nucleotide sequence: TGCAGTGCTACCTTACAGGGGACTCTGACCTACGAGCAGTACGTC. The encoded protein is CSATLQGTLTYEQYV.

V usage is TRBV11-2 and J usage is TRBJ1-2, with 7 positions matching TRBD1. CDR1 is SGHAT, CDR2 FQNNGV, per germline. The junction had 6 bases not matched to a gene; V was cut back by 8 bases and J by 3 bases. This CDR3 is built from 13 residues. CDR3 DNA sequence: TGTGCCAGCGGGAGTACAGGGGACTATGGCTACACCTTC. As protein: CASGSTGDYGYTF.

The sample holds a few counts of this clonotype. This chain uses TRBV9 with TRBJ2-7; tentatively, D is TRBD2 (6 bases). CDR1 is SGDLS and CDR2 is YYNGEE in the germline V gene. The CDR3 is made up of 13 amino acids. V lost 2 bases and J 7 bases, leaving 13 bases between the germline ends. The CDR3 loop reads CASSVNVEGEQYF. The CDR3, as DNA: TGTGCCAGCAGCGTGAACGTGGAGGGGGAGCAGTACTTC.

The rearrangement joins TRBV7-2 to TRBJ1-2; no definite D call. The V end was cut by 5 bases, the J end by 8 bases, with 18 bases between. The germline CDR1 and CDR2 sequences are SGHTA and FQGNSA. This CDR3 has 14 residues. The chain's CDR3 is CASSPTISLEGYTF. CDR3 nucleotide sequence: TGTGCCAGCAGCCCTACCATTTCGCTGGAGGGCTACACCTTC.

The chain uses TRBV5-1 and TRBJ2-1; a possible D gene is TRBD2 (5 bases). The germline V gene encodes CDR1 SGHRS and CDR2 YFSETQ. The CDR3 extends over 15 amino acids. V shed 4 bases and J shed 6 bases, with 17 bases lying between them. The CDR3 is CASSPTSGMGNEQFF. CDR3 nucleotides: TGCGCCAGCAGCCCAACCTCCGGGATGGGCAATGAGCAGTTCTTC.

The chain joins TRBV4-3 to TRBJ2-2; D unresolved. V lost 1 base and J lost 9, with 9 bases in between. The CDR3 has 13 residues. Germline CDR1 reads LGHNA; CDR2 reads YSLEER. The CDR3 DNA is TGCGCCAGCAGCCAAGCCACCCGTTGGGAGCTGTTTTTT. Amino acids: CASSQATRWELFF.